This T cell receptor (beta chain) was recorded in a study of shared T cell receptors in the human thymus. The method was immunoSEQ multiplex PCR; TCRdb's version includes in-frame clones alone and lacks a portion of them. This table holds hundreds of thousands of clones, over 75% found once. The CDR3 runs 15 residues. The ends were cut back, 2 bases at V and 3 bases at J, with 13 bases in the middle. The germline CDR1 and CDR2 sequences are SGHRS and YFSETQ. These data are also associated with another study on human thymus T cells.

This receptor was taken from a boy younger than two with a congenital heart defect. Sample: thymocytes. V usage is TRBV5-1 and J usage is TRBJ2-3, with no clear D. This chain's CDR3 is CASSLEVPRTDTQYF. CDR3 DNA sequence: TGCGCCAGCAGCTTAGAGGTCCCCCGGACAGATACGCAGTATTTT.